This T cell receptor beta chain was sequenced for a study of shared clonotypes between healthy human individuals. Whole-study context: Aged between 18 and 49, the donors were a couple of women and a few men. Whole-study results and caveats: In general, naive subsets displayed greater estimated richness than memory subsets did.

Donors included only healthy HIV-negative adults lacking recent acute infections or vaccinations. The study separated CD4+ cells into CD45RA+ naive and CD45RA-negative memory subsets. This clone was seen just once. Its antigen is still unknown. The CDR3 loop spans 16 amino acids. Germline V gives CDR1 MNHEY, CDR2 SVGAGI. V lost 2 bases to trimming and J lost 3 bases, with 14 bases between them. Only in-frame clones appear in the TCRdb table, and some are missing; sequencing was by immunoSEQ multiplex PCR. This sample has roughly 1.5 million clones, with approximately 98% found just once. Sequenced material: naive CD4+ T cells sorted from blood. Indicated subset: CD45RA+ positively selected. The rearrangement joins TRBV6-5 to TRBJ2-1; a weak D match, TRBD2 (5 bases). The TCR originated in a young man in good health. The CDR3: CASSYLGGRYYNEQFF. As DNA, the CDR3 is TGTGCCAGCAGTTACCTTGGAGGACGGTACTACAATGAGCAGTTCTTC.